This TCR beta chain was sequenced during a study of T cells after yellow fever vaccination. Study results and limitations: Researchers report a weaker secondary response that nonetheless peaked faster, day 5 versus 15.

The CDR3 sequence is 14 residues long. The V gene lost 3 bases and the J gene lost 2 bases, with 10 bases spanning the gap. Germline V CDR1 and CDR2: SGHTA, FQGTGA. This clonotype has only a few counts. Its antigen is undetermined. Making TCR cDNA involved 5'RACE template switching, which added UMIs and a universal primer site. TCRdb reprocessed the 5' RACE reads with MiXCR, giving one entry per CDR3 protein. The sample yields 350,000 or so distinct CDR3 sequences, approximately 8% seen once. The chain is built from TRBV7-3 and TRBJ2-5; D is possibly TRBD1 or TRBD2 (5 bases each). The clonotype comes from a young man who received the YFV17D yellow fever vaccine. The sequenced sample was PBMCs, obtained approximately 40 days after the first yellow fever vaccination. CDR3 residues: CASSLGPNQETQYF. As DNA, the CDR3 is TGTGCCAGCAGCTTGGGACCCAATCAAGAGACCCAGTACTTC.